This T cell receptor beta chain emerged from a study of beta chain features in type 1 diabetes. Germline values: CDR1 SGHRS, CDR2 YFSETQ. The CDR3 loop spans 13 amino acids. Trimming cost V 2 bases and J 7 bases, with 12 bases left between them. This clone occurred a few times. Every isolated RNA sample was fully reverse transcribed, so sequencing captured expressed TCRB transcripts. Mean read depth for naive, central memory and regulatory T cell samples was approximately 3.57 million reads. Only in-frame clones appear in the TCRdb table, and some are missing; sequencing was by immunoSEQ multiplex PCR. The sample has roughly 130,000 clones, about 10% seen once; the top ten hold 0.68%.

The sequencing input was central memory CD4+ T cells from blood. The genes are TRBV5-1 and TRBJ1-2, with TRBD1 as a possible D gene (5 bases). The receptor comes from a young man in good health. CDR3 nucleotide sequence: TGCGCCAGCAGCTTCGGGGGAGACGGTGGCTACACCTTC. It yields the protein CASSFGGDGGYTF.